The next 6 T cell receptor beta chains were all read from a single sample in a study of blood T cell repertoires in COVID-19. TCRdb's table, derived via immunoSEQ multiplex PCR, lists solely in-frame clones and lacks some. The sample carries about 330,000 clones, approximately 89% recorded once. The sequencing sample was made of PBMCs or T cells enriched from blood (not recorded which). The receptor source for this set is a man under 40 who had recovered from COVID-19.

The sample holds one count of this clone. This rearrangement joins TRBV6-5 to TRBJ1-5; no reliable D call. This CDR3 contains 14 residues. From germline, CDR1 is MNHEY and CDR2 SVGAGI. Trimming shortened V by 1 base and J by 8 bases, and 12 bases separated the two germline ends. For the CDR3, the DNA is TGTGCCAGCAGTTACTTATCTCCGGAGAAGCCCCAGCATTTT. Its translation is CASSYLSPEKPQHF.

Note on this clone: Other DNA sequences in the same sample also yield this CDR3. The chain uses TRBV15 and TRBJ2-7, with 10 bases identical to TRBD1. After removal of 5 bases from V and 3 bases from J, the junction contained 1 base not matched to a gene. The germline gives CDR1 LNHNV, CDR2 YYDKDF (reference sequence). CDR3 length equals 13 residues. CDR3 sequence: CATSRDRGYEQYF. Written as DNA, the CDR3 is TGTGCCACCAGCCGGGACAGGGGCTACGAGCAGTACTTC.

V is TRBV28 and J is TRBJ2-5, with 7 positions matching TRBD1. CDR3 length: 14 residues. J was trimmed by 5 bases and V by 2 bases; bases with no gene match: 5. Per germline, CDR1 MDHEN and CDR2 SYDVKM. The CDR3 spells CASSLPTGTETQYF. In DNA form, the CDR3 reads TGTGCCAGCAGTTTACCGACAGGGACGGAGACCCAGTACTTC.

This clone showed up just once. This sequence joins TRBV5-1 and TRBJ2-7, with D possibly being TRBD1 (5 bases). V was pared by 0 bases and J by 1 base, with 14 bases between. The germline V gene encodes CDR1 SGHRS and CDR2 YFSETQ. This CDR3 contains 16 residues. The CDR3 loop reads CASSLVGRVLSYEQYF. Here the CDR3 DNA reads TGCGCCAGCAGCTTGGTGGGGCGTGTGCTGTCCTACGAGCAGTACTTC.

This sequence joins TRBV11-2 and TRBJ2-1, with TRBD2 matching over 7 bases. There are 17 residues in the CDR3. Germline V gene data show CDR1 as SGHAT and CDR2 as FQNNGV. V shed 7 bases, J shed 0 bases, and the junction held 12 bases outside the gene matches. CDR3 in DNA: TGTGCCAGCACCCCCATGTGGGGGGGGAGCTCCTACAATGAGCAGTTCTTC. Translation: CASTPMWGGSSYNEQFF. Variable domain in full (rest from reference TRBV11-2 and TRBJ2-1): EAGVAQSPRYKIIEKRQSVAFWCNPISGHATLYWYQQILGQGPKLLIQFQNNGVVDDSQLPKDRFSAERLKGVDSTLKIQPAKLEDSAVYLCASTPMWGGSSYNEQFFGPGTRLTVL.

The chain joins TRBV28 to TRBJ1-2, with D possibly being TRBD1 (5 bases). CDR3 size: 14 residues. Trimming took 1 base from V and 8 from J, leaving 14 bases between them. Germline V CDR1 and CDR2: MDHEN, SYDVKM. DNA for the CDR3: TGTGCCAGCAGTTTATTCGGCAGGGCCTCGGGCTACACCTTC. Amino acids: CASSLFGRASGYTF.